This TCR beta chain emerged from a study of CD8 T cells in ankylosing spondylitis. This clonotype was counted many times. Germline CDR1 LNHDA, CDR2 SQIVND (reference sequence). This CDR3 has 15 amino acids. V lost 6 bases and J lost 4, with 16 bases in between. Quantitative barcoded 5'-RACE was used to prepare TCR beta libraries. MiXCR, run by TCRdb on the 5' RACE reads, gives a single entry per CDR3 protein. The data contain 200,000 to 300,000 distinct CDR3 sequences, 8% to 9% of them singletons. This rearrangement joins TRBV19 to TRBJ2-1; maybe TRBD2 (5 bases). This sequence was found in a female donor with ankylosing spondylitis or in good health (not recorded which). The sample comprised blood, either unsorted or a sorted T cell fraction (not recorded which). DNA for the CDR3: TGTGCCAGTAGACCCCGGGGATCACAATACAATGAGCAGTTCTTC. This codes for CASRPRGSQYNEQFF.